This TCR beta chain was captured in a study of regulatory T cells in long-lasting Graves disease. The wider study: Recently diagnosed Graves' patients had received antithyroid drugs for under 3 months.

This clonotype has a count of ten or more. Its antigen remains unidentified. Time point here: newly diagnosed GD, antithyroid drugs for less than 3 months. PBMC RNA served as the TCR library source. CDR3 length: 12 residues. The V end lost 6 bases, the J end lost 4 bases, and 10 bases lay between the germline ends. Regarding the study as a whole: It was in persistent disease that TRBV28, TRBJ1-2 and TRBJ2-5 were favored. Patients whose Graves' disease persisted exhibited lower TCR diversity than those newly diagnosed.

CDR3 regions were amplified by Arm-PCR using iRepertoire HTBI primers to build TCR beta libraries. One entry per CDR3 protein results from TCRdb running MiXCR on the multiplex PCR reads. The sample has around 450,000 distinct CDR3 sequences, 15% seen once. The same data also went into a second study, on T cells in Graves' hyperthyroidism and ophthalmopathy. From that second work: Exclusion followed for patients with uncontrolled infection, other autoimmune disease, pregnancy or lactation.

This TCR derives from a woman aged 35 to 49 with Graves disease. Material: peripheral blood mononuclear cells (PBMCs), obtained at new diagnosis, from a patient treated with antithyroid drugs. The rearrangement uses TRBV12-3 or TRBV12-4 and TRBJ2-7; a possible D gene is TRBD2 (5 bases). The CDR3 DNA reads TGTGCCAGCAGCCCCCGGGGTTACGAGCAGTACTTC. Protein sequence: CASSPRGYEQYF.